Shown below are 27 T cell receptor beta chains from a single sample sequenced in a study of shared clonotypes between healthy human individuals. The table came from immunoSEQ multiplex PCR; TCRdb's copy has only in-frame clones and leaves some out. The sample contains roughly 1.4 million clones, about 98.5% of which appear only once. Sequencing input: naive CD4+ T cells sorted from blood. As to subset: CD45RA+ positively selected. These TCRs come from a man between 25 and 39 years old in good health.

This chain joins TRBV28 and TRBJ2-1; D unclear. In germline, CDR1 is MDHEN, CDR2 SYDVKM. Trimming shortened V by 5 bases and J by 8 bases, and 13 bases separated the two germline ends. This CDR3 has 13 residues. The chain's CDR3 is CASSRNHVDEQFF. Here the CDR3 DNA reads TGTGCCAGCAGTCGTAACCACGTGGATGAGCAGTTCTTC.

Details on this clone: At the DNA level, this CDR3 is encoded by other sequences in the same sample as well. The chain couples TRBV28 to TRBJ2-7; D is undetermined. CDR1 and CDR2 (germline): MDHEN, SYDVKM. V was shortened by 5 bases and J by 3 bases, with 8 bases between the two germline ends. The CDR3 sequence is 12 residues long. CDR3 amino acids: CASSPPGYEQYF. CDR3 in DNA: TGTGCCAGCAGTCCTCCCGGCTACGAGCAGTACTTC. Full variable domain (remainder filled in from reference TRBV28 and TRBJ2-7): DVKVTQSSRYLVKRTGEKVFLECVQDMDHENMFWYRQDPGLGLRLIYFSYDVKMKEKGDIPEGYSVSREKKERFSLILESASTNQTSMYLCASSPPGYEQYFGPGTRLTVT.

The CDR3 is CASSRKGRGETQYF. The CDR3 DNA is TGTGCCAGCTCGCGAAAGGGGCGGGGAGAGACCCAGTACTTC. The J gene is TRBJ2-5, the V gene TRBV18; D possibly corresponds to TRBD2 (6 bases). Germline lookup yields CDR1 KGHSH and CDR2 LQKENI. Trimming cost V 6 bases and J 4 bases, with 15 bases left between them. There are 14 residues in the CDR3.

The chain links TRBV14 to TRBJ2-1, with a tentative D call TRBD1 (6 bases). CDR3 length: 14 residues. CDR1 SGHDN and CDR2 FVKESK come from the germline V gene. Deletions cut 2 bases from V and 8 bases from J, with 13 bases between. CDR3 coding DNA: TGTGCCAGCAGCCAAAAGCTAGGGGGTCATGAGCAGTTCTTC. This gives the protein CASSQKLGGHEQFF.

The rearrangement uses TRBV18 and TRBJ2-7; D perhaps matches TRBD2 (6 bases). The V and J ends lost 4 bases and 5 bases respectively, with 12 bases between them. The CDR3 extends over 13 amino acids. CDR1 is KGHSH, CDR2 LQKENI, per germline. CDR3 DNA sequence: TGTGCCAGCTCACGACCGGAGGGGAACGAGCAGTACTTC. Amino acid sequence: CASSRPEGNEQYF.

The CDR3 DNA follows: TGTGCCACAAACGGAGGGGGGACTCAGCCCCAGCATTTT. It translates to CATNGGGTQPQHF. This sequence joins TRBV28 and TRBJ1-5; D might be TRBD1 (6 bases). Germline V lookup: CDR1 MDHEN, CDR2 SYDVKM. V lost 10 bases and J 6 bases, leaving 16 bases between the germline ends. The CDR3 contains 13 residues.

The rearrangement links TRBV6-5 to TRBJ1-2; a weak D match, TRBD1 (5 bases). CDR1 MNHEY and CDR2 SVGAGI come from the germline V gene. The CDR3 sequence is 14 residues long. The V end lost 2 bases, the J end lost 6 bases, and 13 bases lay between the germline ends. The DNA of the CDR3 is TGTGCCAGCAGTTACACCCCCAGGGTCCATGGCTACACCTTC. Its protein product is CASSYTPRVHGYTF.

The chain combines TRBV29-1 with TRBJ2-6; 9 bases match TRBD1. Germline CDR1 SQVTM, CDR2 ANQGSEA. This CDR3 has 16 residues. J lost 4 bases, V lost 5 bases, and 9 bases had no gene match. Here the CDR3 reads CSVLPGQGAGANVLTF. CDR3 in DNA: TGCAGCGTTCTCCCGGGACAGGGTGCCGGGGCCAACGTCCTGACTTTC.

The chain has TRBV28 and TRBJ2-7; D gene uncertain. Between the trimmed V and J ends, which lost 3 bases and 3 bases, there was a span of 12 bases. CDR1 is MDHEN, CDR2 SYDVKM, per germline. The CDR3 is 14 amino acids. CDR3 DNA: TGTGCCAGCAGTTTGAGGAGCGTCAACTACGAGCAGTACTTC. This gives the protein CASSLRSVNYEQYF. The whole variable domain, filled in from reference TRBV28 and TRBJ2-7, reads DVKVTQSSRYLVKRTGEKVFLECVQDMDHENMFWYRQDPGLGLRLIYFSYDVKMKEKGDIPEGYSVSREKKERFSLILESASTNQTSMYLCASSLRSVNYEQYFGPGTRLTVT.

This clone came up once. The chain links TRBV7-9 to TRBJ2-7; D may be TRBD2 (5 bases). This CDR3 has 13 amino acids. Trimming stripped 6 bases from V and 5 bases from J, with 14 bases between. Germline V gene sequence: CDR1 SEHNR, CDR2 FQNEAQ (reference sequence). The CDR3 loop reads CASREVGPHEQYF. The CDR3, as DNA: TGTGCCAGCAGGGAGGTGGGTCCACACGAGCAGTACTTC.

This CDR3 is CASRGSLSTGELFF. The CDR3 DNA sequence: TGTGCCAGCAGGGGTTCCTTATCCACCGGGGAGCTGTTTTTT. The J gene is TRBJ2-2, the V gene TRBV2; D not certain. This CDR3 has 14 amino acids. Germline CDR1 and CDR2: SNHLY and FYNNEI. V lost 6 bases, J lost 4 bases, and 12 bases lay in between.

This chain uses TRBV5-6 with TRBJ2-1; 9 bases fit TRBD1. V shed 5 bases and J 5 bases; nucleotides not matched to a gene: 8. The CDR3 spans 15 residues. Germline CDR1 and CDR2: SGHDT and YYEEEE. For the CDR3, the DNA is TGTGCCAGCAGTGGGACAGGGCTTTCGGACAATGAGCAGTTCTTC. Translated: CASSGTGLSDNEQFF.

Comments on this clone: The same CDR3 arises from other DNA sequences in this sample as well. The V call is TRBV10-1, the J call TRBJ2-7; 7 bases map to TRBD2. There are 14 residues in the CDR3. Germline V gives CDR1 WNHNN, CDR2 SYGVQD (reference sequence). J was trimmed by 2 bases and V by 0 bases; bases with no gene match: 1. CDR3 loop: CASSESGRTYEQYF. In DNA, the CDR3 is TGCGCCAGCAGTGAGTCCGGGAGGACCTACGAGCAGTACTTC.

This clone was detected once. The CDR3 DNA reads TGTGCCAGCAGCTTGCTTGGCTATGGCTACACCTTC. Its protein is CASSLLGYGYTF. The chain couples TRBV5-6 to TRBJ1-2; D ambiguous. The CDR3 totals 12 residues. V was cut by 1 base and J by 4 bases, with 5 bases left in between. The germline CDR1 and CDR2 sequences are SGHDT and YYEEEE.

This clone was observed a single time. This sequence joins TRBV19 and TRBJ2-1; TRBD2 might be the D (6 bases). V was trimmed by 1 base and J by 8 bases, leaving 12 bases between them. The CDR3 length is 14 residues. CDR1 and CDR2 (germline): LNHDA, SQIVND (reference sequence). This CDR3 is CASSIAGVGHEQFF. CDR3 bases: TGTGCCAGTAGTATAGCGGGAGTTGGGCATGAGCAGTTCTTC.

The chain links TRBV6-5 to TRBJ2-7, with D perhaps matching TRBD1 (6 bases). CDR3 length: 14 amino acids. Germline-derived CDR1 and CDR2 are MNHEY and SVGAGI. V gave up 5 bases and J gave up 1 base, with 12 bases separating them. Here the CDR3 reads CASSQTDRSYEQYF. The CDR3 bases are TGTGCCAGCAGTCAAACGGACAGATCCTACGAGCAGTACTTC.

This clone was seen once. The chain is built from TRBV28 and TRBJ2-7; unclear D gene. This CDR3 has 13 residues. Germline lookup yields CDR1 MDHEN and CDR2 SYDVKM. Trimming stripped 6 bases from V and 4 bases from J, with 13 bases between. In nucleotides, the CDR3 is TGTGCCAGCAGGGATACTGATAGATACGAGCAGTACTTC. It yields the protein CASRDTDRYEQYF.

This clone was counted a single time. The chain has TRBV2 and TRBJ2-7; D is ambiguous. With 8 bases removed from V and 3 bases from J, the gap between germline ends came to 8 bases. Germline V gene lookup returns CDR1 SNHLY and CDR2 FYNNEI. The CDR3 sequence is 11 residues long. CDR3 sequence (DNA): TGTGCCAGCTTTCTGGGCTACGAGCAGTACTTC. Translated, it gives CASFLGYEQYF. Supplemented by reference TRBV2 and TRBJ2-7, the full variable domain reads EPEVTQTPSHQVTQMGQEVILRCVPISNHLYFYWYRQILGQKVEFLVSFYNNEISEKSEIFDDQFSVERPDGSNFTLKIRSTKLEDSAMYFCASFLGYEQYFGPGTRLTVT.

This rearrangement joins TRBV28 to TRBJ1-2; 7 bases line up with TRBD1. This CDR3 region has 14 residues. V lost 4 bases to trimming and J lost 7 bases; unmatched junction nucleotides: 9. The germline CDR1 and CDR2 sequences are MDHEN and SYDVKM. For the CDR3, the DNA is TGTGCCAGCAGTTCGACCGGGACAGCGGGTGGCTACACCTTC. It codes for CASSSTGTAGGYTF.

V is TRBV6-1 and J is TRBJ2-7; TRBD2 agrees at 11 bases. CDR3 length: 15 amino acids. Trimming at V came to 6 bases and at J to 5 bases, leaving 9 bases not matched to a gene. Germline values: CDR1 MNHNS, CDR2 SASEGT. The CDR3: CASSSLAGGGNEQYF. DNA of the CDR3: TGTGCCAGCAGCTCTCTAGCGGGAGGAGGCAACGAGCAGTACTTC.

The chain couples TRBV6-5 to TRBJ2-7; 9 nucleotides match TRBD2. In germline, CDR1 is MNHEY, CDR2 SVGAGI. V was clipped by 6 bases and J by 6 bases; unmatched bases: 12. The CDR3 length is 15 residues. CDR3 amino acids: CASRRTGTSFSEQYF. The CDR3 nucleotides read TGTGCCAGCAGGCGTACCGGGACTAGCTTTTCCGAGCAGTACTTC.

J is TRBJ2-3 and V is TRBV28; D is unclear. In germline, CDR1 is MDHEN, CDR2 SYDVKM. CDR3 size: 14 residues. V lost 3 bases to trimming and J lost 2 bases, with 9 bases between them. The CDR3 DNA reads TGTGCCAGCAGTTTCGTGGGGTTCACAGATACGCAGTATTTT. Translation gives CASSFVGFTDTQYF.

This chain uses TRBV21-1 with TRBJ2-2; the table's TRBD2 call for D was not verified on the DNA. TRBV21-1 is a listed pseudogene. The CDR3 is 19 amino acids. CDR3 nucleotides: TGTGCCAGCAGCAAGTATGCAGCTAGCGGGAGTAGGGGCACCGGGGAGCTGTTTTTT. Translation gives CASSKYAASGSRGTGELFF.

The rearrangement links TRBV19 to TRBJ2-1, with TRBD2 matching over 10 bases. This CDR3 spans 15 amino acids. CDR1 and CDR2 from the germline V gene are LNHDA and SQIVND (reference sequence). The trim removed 3 bases at V and 6 bases at J, leaving 5 bases unmatched. The CDR3 here is CASSIVWTSGNEQFF. The DNA for the CDR3 is TGTGCCAGTAGTATCGTCTGGACTAGCGGCAATGAGCAGTTCTTC.

This chain uses TRBV5-1 with TRBJ2-3, with no clear D. Germline V gene lookup returns CDR1 SGHRS and CDR2 YFSETQ. V lost 0 bases and J lost 1, with 6 bases in between. This CDR3 has 14 residues. The CDR3 protein is CASSLGIGTDTQYF. CDR3 DNA sequence: TGCGCCAGCAGCTTGGGAATAGGCACAGATACGCAGTATTTT. Filled out from reference TRBV5-1 and TRBJ2-3, the complete variable domain reads KAGVTQTPRYLIKTRGQQVTLSCSPISGHRSVSWYQQTPGQGLQFLFEYFSETQRNKGNFPGRFSGRQFSNSRSEMNVSTLELGDSALYLCASSLGIGTDTQYFGPGTRLTVL.

The chain combines TRBV4-3 with TRBJ2-7; tentatively, D is TRBD2 (6 bases). The CDR3 contains 14 residues. V was shortened by 0 bases and J by 3 bases, with 9 bases between the two germline ends. Germline loops: CDR1 LGHNA, CDR2 YSLEER. The CDR3 spells CASSQDTGDYEQYF. DNA for the CDR3: TGCGCCAGCAGCCAAGATACGGGGGACTACGAGCAGTACTTC.

This clone was detected once. Other nucleotide sequences from this sample produce the same CDR3. The V gene is TRBV5-1, the J gene TRBJ2-1, with 13 bases matching TRBD2. The CDR3 covers 14 residues. Germline V gives CDR1 SGHRS, CDR2 YFSETQ. V lost 5 bases to trimming and J lost 5 bases; unmatched junction nucleotides: 1. The DNA of the CDR3 is TGCGCCAGCAGGACTAGCGGGAGGAACAATGAGCAGTTCTTC. Translation: CASRTSGRNNEQFF.